One and the same sample provided the 17 T cell receptor beta chains below, sequenced in a study of T cell responses to AZD1222 COVID-19 vaccine. The assay was immunoSEQ multiplex PCR, and TCRdb's table has in-frame clones only and misses some. The sample has more than 150,000 clones; 90% are singletons. Sequenced material: peripheral blood, taken on day 0 of AZD1222 vaccination. These receptor sequences come from an adult in good health.

This sequence joins TRBV20-1 and TRBJ2-3; TRBD1 might be the D (6 bases). Germline V gives CDR1 DFQATT, CDR2 SNEGSKA (reference sequence). V dropped 3 bases and J dropped 3 bases, with 10 bases sitting between them. The CDR3 is 13 amino acids. CDR3 sequence: CSASRTETDTQYF. Written as DNA, the CDR3 is TGCAGTGCTAGTAGGACAGAAACAGATACGCAGTATTTT.

The gene calls are TRBV15 and TRBJ2-1; D perhaps matches TRBD2 (5 bases). The CDR3 loop spans 17 amino acids. CDR1 LNHNV and CDR2 YYDKDF come from the germline V gene (reference sequence). V gave up 1 base and J gave up 3 bases, with 16 bases separating them. The DNA of the CDR3 is TGTGCCACCAGCAGAGCCTTTGGGAGTTTCGACTACAATGAGCAGTTCTTC. The encoded protein is CATSRAFGSFDYNEQFF.

The chain recombines TRBV2 with TRBJ2-7; no reliable D call. Looked up from germline, CDR1 is SNHLY and CDR2 is FYNNEI. The V end lost 5 bases, the J end lost 5 bases, and 13 bases lay between the germline ends. The CDR3 extends over 13 amino acids. The CDR3 region has the DNA TGTGCCAGCAGTAGGAGACCTCTCGACGAGCAGTACTTC. Protein: CASSRRPLDEQYF.

The J gene is TRBJ2-7, the V gene TRBV5-1; D is unclear. Germline V CDR1 and CDR2: SGHRS, YFSETQ. Trimming took off 0 bases at V and 3 bases at J, with 10 bases between the two ends. CDR3 length equals 14 residues. The CDR3 sequence: CASSLEGSGYEQYF. CDR3 nucleotide sequence: TGCGCCAGCAGCTTGGAAGGGTCCGGCTACGAGCAGTACTTC.

The rearrangement links TRBV11-2 to TRBJ2-1, with TRBD2 matching 7 bases. Germline values: CDR1 SGHAT, CDR2 FQNNGV. The CDR3 covers 15 residues. The CDR3 sequence is CAGASGISSYNEQFF. CDR3 nucleotide sequence: TGTGCAGGGGCTAGCGGAATAAGCTCCTACAATGAGCAGTTCTTC.

CDR3 bases: TGTGCCAGCAGCTTAGGGGGATCCACAGGGAATGAGCAGTTCTTC. Encoded protein: CASSLGGSTGNEQFF. This chain joins TRBV7-2 and TRBJ2-1, with D perhaps matching TRBD1 (6 bases). This CDR3 is 15 amino acids long. With 1 base removed from V and 7 bases from J, the gap between germline ends came to 14 bases. Germline V gene lookup returns CDR1 SGHTA and CDR2 FQGNSA.

As DNA, the CDR3 is TGTGCCAGCAGCACGACAGGGGGCGGAGAAAAACTGTTTTTT. This codes for CASSTTGGGEKLFF. This rearrangement joins TRBV3-1 (or the pseudogene TRBV3-2) to TRBJ1-4; 10 positions agree with TRBD1. Per germline, CDR1 LGHDT and CDR2 YNNKEL (reference sequence). The CDR3 extends over 14 amino acids. The V and J ends lost 5 bases and 8 bases, in that order; junction bases with no gene match: 5.

The chain is built from TRBV7-2 and TRBJ1-5; no clear D. V was trimmed by 2 bases and J by 3 bases, leaving 11 bases between them. Germline CDR1 and CDR2: SGHTA and FQGNSA. The CDR3 is made up of 15 amino acids. CDR3 region: CASSLQAGTNQPQHF. CDR3 in DNA: TGTGCCAGCAGCTTACAAGCAGGAACCAATCAGCCCCAGCATTTT.

This chain uses TRBV27 with TRBJ1-4; TRBD1 matches 9 bases. Germline trimming cut 5 bases from V and 4 bases from J; bases unmatched to any gene: 2. In germline, CDR1 is MNHEY, CDR2 SMNVEV (reference sequence). This CDR3 spans 14 amino acids. The CDR3 nucleotides are TGTGCCAGCAGTCGGACAGGGGTTAATGAAAAACTGTTTTTT. Its protein product is CASSRTGVNEKLFF.

The chain has TRBV7-9 and TRBJ1-4, with D unclear. The germline V gene encodes CDR1 SEHNR and CDR2 FQNEAQ (reference sequence). Trimming cost V 4 bases and J 6 bases, with 15 bases left between them. CDR3 length: 15 amino acids. The CDR3 region has the DNA TGTGCCAGCAGCTCCTACATAAGCCGGGATGAAAAACTGTTTTTT. Its protein is CASSSYISRDEKLFF.

The chain has TRBV7-2 and TRBJ1-5; D not resolved. Per germline, CDR1 SGHTA and CDR2 FQGNSA. Trimming cost V 5 bases and J 7 bases, with 9 bases left between them. The length of the CDR3 is 12 residues. CDR3 nucleotide sequence: TGTGCCAGCAGCCCCGGCCAGCAGCCCCAGCATTTT. Its protein is CASSPGQQPQHF.

The chain combines TRBV28 with TRBJ1-5; D uncertain. V lost 5 bases to trimming and J lost 6 bases, with 11 bases between them. Per germline, CDR1 MDHEN and CDR2 SYDVKM. This CDR3 comprises 13 residues. This CDR3 reads CASSHREGQPQHF. CDR3 in DNA: TGTGCCAGCAGTCATAGGGAAGGTCAGCCCCAGCATTTT.

V usage is TRBV10-3 and J usage is TRBJ2-6, with D possibly matching TRBD1 (6 bases). Germline-derived CDR1 and CDR2 are ENHRY and SYGVKD. V was cut by 6 bases and J by 0 bases, with 9 bases left in between. The CDR3 sequence is 15 residues long. For the CDR3, the DNA is TGTGCCATCAGAGGACAGCTCTCTGGGGCCAACGTCCTGACTTTC. As protein: CAIRGQLSGANVLTF.

The rearrangement joins TRBV7-2 to TRBJ2-7; TRBD2 is a possible D gene (7 bases). Germline CDR1 is SGHTA and CDR2 is FQGNSA. Trimming stripped 2 bases from V and 5 bases from J, with 19 bases between. The CDR3 is 16 amino acids. The CDR3 nucleotides are TGTGCCAGCAGCTTACACCTCCTGGGGGGGCAGAACGAGCAGTACTTC. The encoded protein is CASSLHLLGGQNEQYF.

The chain uses TRBV28 and TRBJ1-2, with D perhaps TRBD1 (5 bases). Trimming took off 6 bases at V and 8 bases at J, with 13 bases between the two ends. The CDR3 spans 12 residues. Germline CDR1 MDHEN, CDR2 SYDVKM. CDR3 amino acids: CASRGTRSGYTF. The CDR3 DNA is TGTGCCAGCAGGGGGACGCGGAGCGGCTACACCTTC.

The V and J genes are TRBV7-9 and TRBJ2-1; 8 bases fit TRBD1. The germline V gene encodes CDR1 SEHNR and CDR2 FQNEAQ (reference sequence). Trimming took 10 bases from V and 7 from J; bases not matched to a gene: 15. The CDR3 has 15 amino acids. The CDR3 region is CAIRTGSPIVNEQFF. CDR3 coding DNA: TGTGCCATCAGGACAGGGTCCCCAATAGTTAATGAGCAGTTCTTC.

The chain is built from TRBV19 and TRBJ1-5; no clear D. The V gene's germline CDR1 is LNHDA and CDR2 SQIVND (reference sequence). V was pared by 4 bases and J by 0 bases, with 13 bases between. The CDR3 spans 16 residues. CDR3 bases: TGTGCCAGTAGTAGCGGTGGAGTATATAGCAATCAGCCCCAGCATTTT. The encoded protein is CASSSGGVYSNQPQHF.